This T cell receptor beta chain was captured by sequencing in a study of OX40 agonist ivuxolimab in advanced cancers. Libraries were prepared by immunoSEQ multiplex PCR; TCRdb keeps only in-frame clonotypes and omits some of them. The table has 25,000 to 35,000 clones, about 81% seen once; the top ten hold about a fifth. The CDR3 loop spans 17 amino acids. V lost 3 bases and J lost 2; bases outside the gene matches: 12. Germline CDR1 is SGHKS and CDR2 is YYEKEE (reference sequence). The clonotype was recovered from an adult with an advanced solid tumor such as melanoma, head and neck, liver or kidney cancer. The sequencing here drew on CD4+ or CD8+ T cells sorted from blood, taken in a trial of the OX40 agonist ivuxolimab. The V and J genes are TRBV5-5 and TRBJ2-5, with 8 positions matching TRBD2. Written as DNA, the CDR3 is TGTGCCAGCAGCTGGCCCAGCGGGAGAAAACGACAAGAGACCCAGTACTTC. It encodes CASSWPSGRKRQETQYF.